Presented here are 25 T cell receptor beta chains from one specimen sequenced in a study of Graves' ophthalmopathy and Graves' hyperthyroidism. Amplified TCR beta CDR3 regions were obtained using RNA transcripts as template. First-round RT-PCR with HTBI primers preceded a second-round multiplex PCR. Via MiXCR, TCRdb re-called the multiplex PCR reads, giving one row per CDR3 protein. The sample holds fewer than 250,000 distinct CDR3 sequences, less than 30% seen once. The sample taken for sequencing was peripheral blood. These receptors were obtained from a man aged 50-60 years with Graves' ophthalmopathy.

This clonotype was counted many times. The CDR3 protein is CASSATTASFWAQYF. CDR3 sequence (DNA): TGTGCCAGCAGTGCTACGACCGCCAGTTTTTGGGCCCAGTACTTC. V is TRBV2 and J is TRBJ2-5; D unclear. This CDR3 region has 15 residues. V lost 4 bases and J 9 bases, leaving 21 bases between the germline ends. Germline V CDR1 and CDR2: SNHLY, FYNNEI.

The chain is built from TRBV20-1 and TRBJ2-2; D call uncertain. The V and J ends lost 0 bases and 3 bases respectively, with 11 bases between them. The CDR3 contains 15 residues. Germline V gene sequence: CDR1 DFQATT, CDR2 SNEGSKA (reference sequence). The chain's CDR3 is CSARDPGKDTGELFF. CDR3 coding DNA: TGCAGTGCTAGAGATCCAGGCAAAGACACCGGGGAGCTGTTTTTT.

The CDR3 region is CASIRDISETQYF. The CDR3 DNA is TGTGCCAGCATTCGAGACATTTCAGAGACCCAGTACTTC. J is TRBJ2-5 and V is TRBV12-3 or TRBV12-4; D gene uncertain. V lost 7 bases and J 4 bases, leaving 13 bases between the germline ends. CDR3 length equals 13 residues.

CDR3 region: CSARDQQQGGNGYTF. The CDR3 DNA is TGCAGTGCTAGAGATCAGCAACAGGGGGGTAACGGCTACACCTTC. The rearrangement uses TRBV20-1 and TRBJ1-2; 8 bases fit TRBD1. CDR1 is DFQATT, CDR2 SNEGSKA, per germline (reference sequence). CDR3 length: 15 residues. With 0 bases clipped from V and 8 bases from J, the junction kept 11 bases outside the gene matches.

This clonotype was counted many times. The CDR3 loop reads CSAVGENTEAFF. The CDR3 DNA reads TGCAGCGCTGTGGGGGAGAACACTGAAGCTTTCTTT. The V call is TRBV29-1, the J call TRBJ1-1, with D possibly matching TRBD1 (5 bases). Trimming stripped 7 bases from V and 1 base from J, with 10 bases between. The CDR3 consists of 12 residues. Germline V CDR1 and CDR2: SQVTM, ANQGSEA.

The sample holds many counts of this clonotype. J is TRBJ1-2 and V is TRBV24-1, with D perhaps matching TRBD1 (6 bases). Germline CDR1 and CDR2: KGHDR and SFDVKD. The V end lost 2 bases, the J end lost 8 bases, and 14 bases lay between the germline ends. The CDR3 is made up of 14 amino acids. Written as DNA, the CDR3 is TGTGCCACCAGTGATTGGACAGCGCGCGAAGGCTACACCTTC. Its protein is CATSDWTAREGYTF.

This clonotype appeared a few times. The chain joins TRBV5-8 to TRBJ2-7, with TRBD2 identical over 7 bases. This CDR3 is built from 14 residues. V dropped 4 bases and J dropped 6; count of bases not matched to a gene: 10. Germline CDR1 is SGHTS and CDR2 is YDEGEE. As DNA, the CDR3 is TGTGCCAGCAGCCAACTTCGGACTAGAGGCGAGCAGTACTTC. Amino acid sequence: CASSQLRTRGEQYF. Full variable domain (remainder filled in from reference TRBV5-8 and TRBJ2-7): EAGVTQSPTHLIKTRGQQATLRCSPISGHTSVYWYQQALGLGLQFLLWYDEGEERNRGNFPPRFSGRQFPNYSSELNVNALELEDSALYLCASSQLRTRGEQYFGPGTRLTVT.

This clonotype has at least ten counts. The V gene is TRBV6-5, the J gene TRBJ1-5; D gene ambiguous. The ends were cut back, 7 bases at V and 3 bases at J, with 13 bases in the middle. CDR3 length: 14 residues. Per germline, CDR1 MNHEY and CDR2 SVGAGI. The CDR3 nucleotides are TGTGCCAGCAAAGACGCGGGGAACAATCAGCCCCAGCATTTT. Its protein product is CASKDAGNNQPQHF.

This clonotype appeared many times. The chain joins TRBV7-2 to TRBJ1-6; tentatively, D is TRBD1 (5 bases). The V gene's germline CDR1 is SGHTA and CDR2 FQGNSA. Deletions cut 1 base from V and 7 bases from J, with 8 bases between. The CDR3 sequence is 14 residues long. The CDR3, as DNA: TGTGCCAGCAGCTTAGGGCCAGGGAATTCACCCCTCCACTTT. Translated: CASSLGPGNSPLHF.

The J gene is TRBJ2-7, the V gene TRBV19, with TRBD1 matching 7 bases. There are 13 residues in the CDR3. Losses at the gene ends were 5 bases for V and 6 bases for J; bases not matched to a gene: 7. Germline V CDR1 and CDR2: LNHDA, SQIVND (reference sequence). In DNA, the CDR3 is TGTGCCAGTAGTGGAACGACAGGGATCGAGCAGTACTTC. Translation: CASSGTTGIEQYF.

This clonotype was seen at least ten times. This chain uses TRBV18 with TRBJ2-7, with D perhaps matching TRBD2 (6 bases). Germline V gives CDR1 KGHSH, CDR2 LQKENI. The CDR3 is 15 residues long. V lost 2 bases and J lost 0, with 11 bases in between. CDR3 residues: CASSPRRTNSYEQYF. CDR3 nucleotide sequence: TGTGCCAGCTCACCAAGGCGGACTAACTCCTACGAGCAGTACTTC.

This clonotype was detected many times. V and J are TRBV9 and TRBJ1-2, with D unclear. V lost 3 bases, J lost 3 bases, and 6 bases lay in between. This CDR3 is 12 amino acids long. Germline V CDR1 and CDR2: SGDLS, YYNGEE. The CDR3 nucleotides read TGTGCCAGCAGCGGGGCCTACTATGGCTACACCTTC. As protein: CASSGAYYGYTF.

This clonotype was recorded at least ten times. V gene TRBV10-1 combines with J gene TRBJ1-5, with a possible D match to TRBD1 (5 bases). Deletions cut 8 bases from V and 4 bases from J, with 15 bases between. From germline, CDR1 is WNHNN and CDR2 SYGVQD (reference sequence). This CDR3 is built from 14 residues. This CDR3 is CASPCGGGNQPQHF. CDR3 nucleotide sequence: TGCGCCAGCCCTTGTGGGGGAGGGAATCAGCCCCAGCATTTT.

CDR3 nucleotides: TGTGCCAGCAGGCTAGCGGAGCTAAATGGGGAGCAGTACTTC. It encodes CASRLAELNGEQYF. The chain carries TRBV2 and TRBJ2-7, with 7 bases that match TRBD2. The CDR3 sequence is 14 residues long. Per germline, CDR1 SNHLY and CDR2 FYNNEI. V gave up 6 bases and J gave up 7 bases; unmatched junction bases: 12.

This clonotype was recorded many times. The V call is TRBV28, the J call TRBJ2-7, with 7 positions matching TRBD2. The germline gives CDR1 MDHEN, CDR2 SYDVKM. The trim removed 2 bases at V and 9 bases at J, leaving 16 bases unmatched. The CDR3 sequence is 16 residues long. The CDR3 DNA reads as TGTGCCAGCAGTTTAAGAGCAGGGTCCGGGGGGTTGCGGCAGTACTTC. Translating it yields CASSLRAGSGGLRQYF.

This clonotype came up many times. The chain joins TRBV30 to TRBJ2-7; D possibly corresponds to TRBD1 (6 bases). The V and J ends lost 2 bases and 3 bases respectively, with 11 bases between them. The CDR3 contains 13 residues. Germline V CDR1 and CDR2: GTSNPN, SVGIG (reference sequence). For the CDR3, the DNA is TGTGCCTGGAGTCCGGGACACCGCTACGAGCAGTACTTC. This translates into CAWSPGHRYEQYF.

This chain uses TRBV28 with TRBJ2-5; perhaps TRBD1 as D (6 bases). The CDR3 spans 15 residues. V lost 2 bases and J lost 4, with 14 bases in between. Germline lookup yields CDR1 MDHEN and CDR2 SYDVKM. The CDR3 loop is CASSLTAGARETQYF. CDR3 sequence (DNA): TGTGCCAGCAGTTTAACGGCAGGGGCCAGAGAGACCCAGTACTTC.

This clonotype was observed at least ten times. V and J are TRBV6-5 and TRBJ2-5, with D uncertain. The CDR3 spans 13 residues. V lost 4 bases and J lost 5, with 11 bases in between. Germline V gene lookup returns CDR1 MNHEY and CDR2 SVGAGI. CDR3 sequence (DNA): TGTGCCAGCAGTTCAATTAGGACCGAGACCCAGTACTTC. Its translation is CASSSIRTETQYF.

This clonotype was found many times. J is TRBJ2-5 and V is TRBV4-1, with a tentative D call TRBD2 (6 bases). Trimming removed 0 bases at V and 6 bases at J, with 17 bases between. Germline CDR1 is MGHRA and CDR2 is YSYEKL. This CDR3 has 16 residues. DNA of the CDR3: TGCGCCAGCAGCCAAGATGACGGGGGAGGAGGAAAGACCCAGTACTTC. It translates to CASSQDDGGGGKTQYF.

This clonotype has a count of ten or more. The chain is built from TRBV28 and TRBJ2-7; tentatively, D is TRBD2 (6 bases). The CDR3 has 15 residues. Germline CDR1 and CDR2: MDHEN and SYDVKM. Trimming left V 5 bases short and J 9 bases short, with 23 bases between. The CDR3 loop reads CASSPTWSLTSRQYF. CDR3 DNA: TGTGCCAGCAGTCCAACTTGGAGTCTGACTAGTCGGCAGTACTTC.

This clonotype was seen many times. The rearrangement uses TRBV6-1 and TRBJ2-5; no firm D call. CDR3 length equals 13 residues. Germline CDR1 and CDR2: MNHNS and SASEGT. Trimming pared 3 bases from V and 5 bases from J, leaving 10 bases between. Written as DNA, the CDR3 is TGTGCCAGCAGTGACCTCCGGACGGAGACCCAGTACTTC. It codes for CASSDLRTETQYF.

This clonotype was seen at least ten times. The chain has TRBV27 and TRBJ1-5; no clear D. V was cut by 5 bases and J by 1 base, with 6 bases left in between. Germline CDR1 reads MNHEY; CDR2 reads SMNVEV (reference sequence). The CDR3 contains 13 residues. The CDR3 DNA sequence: TGTGCCAGCAGTATGTCGAGCAATCAGCCCCAGCATTTT. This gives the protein CASSMSSNQPQHF.

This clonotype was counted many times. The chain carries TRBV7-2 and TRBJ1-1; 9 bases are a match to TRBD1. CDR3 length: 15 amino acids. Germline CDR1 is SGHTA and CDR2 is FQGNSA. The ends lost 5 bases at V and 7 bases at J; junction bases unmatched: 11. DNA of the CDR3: TGTGCCAGCAGCCCAGACCTCGGGACAGGGTATGAAGCTTTCTTT. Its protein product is CASSPDLGTGYEAFF.

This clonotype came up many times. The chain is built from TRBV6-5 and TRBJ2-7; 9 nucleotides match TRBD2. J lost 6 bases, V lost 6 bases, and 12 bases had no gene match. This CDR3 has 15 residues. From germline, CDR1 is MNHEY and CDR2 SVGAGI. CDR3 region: CASRTGGGRGREQYF. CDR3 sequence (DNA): TGTGCCAGCAGGACTGGGGGCGGGAGGGGCCGCGAGCAGTACTTC.

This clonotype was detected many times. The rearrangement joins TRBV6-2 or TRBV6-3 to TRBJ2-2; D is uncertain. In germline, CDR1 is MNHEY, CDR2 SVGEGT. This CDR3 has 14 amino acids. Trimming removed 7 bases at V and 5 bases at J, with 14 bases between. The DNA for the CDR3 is TGTGCCAGCACGGACCGTTCCAGGACCGGGGAGCTGTTTTTT. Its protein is CASTDRSRTGELFF.